The 16 T cell receptor beta chains listed next were all sequenced from one sample in a study of blood T cells in healthy people across ages. Primers used in a second PCR of roughly 6 to 11 cycles were a sample-barcoded 5' primer and a J-beta primer mix. TCRdb re-derived calls from the 5' RACE reads in MiXCR, one entry per CDR3 protein. Of about 400,000 distinct CDR3 sequences listed, 50% to 60% were seen once; the top ten hold under 65%. The sample was blood. These receptors came from a man aged 60-69 years in good health.

This sequence joins TRBV5-1 and TRBJ2-1; 7 bases align to TRBD2. CDR1 is SGHRS and CDR2 is YFSETQ in the germline V gene. The CDR3 runs to 16 residues. V gave up 3 bases and J gave up 0 bases; unmatched junction bases: 6. The CDR3 nucleotides read TGCGCCAGCAGCTCGGGGGGACGGAGCTCCTACAATGAGCAGTTCTTC. Translation: CASSSGGRSSYNEQFF.

The chain recombines TRBV20-1 with TRBJ2-7, with D possibly being TRBD1 or TRBD2 (5 bases each). The germline gives CDR1 DFQATT, CDR2 SNEGSKA (reference sequence). V lost 3 bases to trimming and J lost 7 bases, with 19 bases between them. The CDR3 runs to 14 residues. CDR3: CSASFPGTYNEQYF. CDR3 coding DNA: TGCAGTGCTAGTTTCCCAGGGACCTACAATGAGCAGTACTTC.

The chain has TRBV6-2 or TRBV6-3 and TRBJ2-1; 7 bases fit TRBD2. The germline V gene has CDR1 MNHEY and CDR2 SVGEGT. Unmatched junction bases numbered 4, after V lost 5 bases and J lost 6 bases. The CDR3 totals 13 residues. Written as DNA, the CDR3 is TGTGCCAGCAGTCCCTCTAGCGGCAATGAGCAGTTCTTC. Encoded protein: CASSPSSGNEQFF.

DNA for the CDR3: TGTGCCAGCAGCCCAACGCAGGGGACCTCCTACGAGCAGTACTTC. This encodes CASSPTQGTSYEQYF. The chain employs TRBV7-2 and TRBJ2-7, with D possibly matching TRBD1 (6 bases). The CDR3 spans 15 residues. CDR1 is SGHTA, CDR2 FQGNSA, per germline. The V gene lost 5 bases and the J gene lost 0 bases, with 14 bases spanning the gap.

V usage is TRBV7-3 and J usage is TRBJ2-5, with no clear D. Germline loops: CDR1 SGHTA, CDR2 FQGTGA. Trimming stripped 2 bases from V and 11 bases from J, with 21 bases between. The CDR3 covers 15 residues. The CDR3 loop reads CASSLFKGSYNEQYF. The CDR3 DNA follows: TGTGCCAGCAGCTTATTTAAGGGATCATACAATGAGCAGTACTTC.

The chain uses TRBV6-1 and TRBJ2-7; 7 bases map to TRBD1. There are 14 residues in the CDR3. V was pared by 6 bases and J by 0 bases, with 5 bases of the junction left unmatched. Germline values: CDR1 MNHNS, CDR2 SASEGT. As DNA, the CDR3 is TGTGCCAGCAGCGCAGACAGGGTCTCCTACGAGCAGTACTTC. Its protein is CASSADRVSYEQYF.

J is TRBJ2-5 and V is TRBV4-1, with no clear D. The J call may be faulty, since TRBJ2-7 better matches the DNA end. The germline V gene has CDR1 MGHRA and CDR2 YSYEKL. The CDR3 runs to 13 residues. The CDR3 DNA sequence: TGCGCCAGCAGCCAAGGGCAGCGCTACGAGCAGTACTTC. Its protein product is CASSQGQRYEQYF.

This clonotype has more than one count but fewer than ten. The chain links TRBV7-2 to TRBJ2-5, with 10 bases matching TRBD2. The J segment lost 2 bases and the V segment lost 0 bases, leaving 9 bases of the junction unmatched. CDR1 SGHTA and CDR2 FQGNSA come from the germline V gene. The CDR3 loop spans 18 amino acids. The CDR3 coding sequence is TGTGCCAGCAGCTTAGCCCCTAGGGCTAGCGGGAGACAAGAGACCCAGTACTTC. The encoded protein is CASSLAPRASGRQETQYF.

This clonotype was recorded at least ten times. This chain connects TRBV4-1 to TRBJ2-3, with no clear D. The CDR3 covers 19 residues. V lost 1 base and J lost 7, with 27 bases in between. Germline V gene lookup returns CDR1 MGHRA and CDR2 YSYEKL. The CDR3 nucleotides read TGCGCCAGCAGCCAAGGGGGTAATGGAAGGTTAAATCCCCCTAATACGCAGTATTTT. It is translated as CASSQGGNGRLNPPNTQYF.

With respect to this clonotype: This may come from a read error, since a much larger clone is one base off. CDR3 residues: CASSTQTRGRRETQYF. The CDR3 DNA follows: TGTGCCAGCAGTACGCAGACTAGAGGGCGTAGGGAGACCCAGTACTTC. J is TRBJ2-5 and V is TRBV28; perhaps TRBD2 as D (6 bases). This CDR3 has 16 residues. Germline CDR1 is MDHEN and CDR2 is SYDVKM. V was shortened by 5 bases and J by 5 bases, with 21 bases between the two germline ends.

The rearrangement uses TRBV7-2 and TRBJ2-2; D assignment may be TRBD1 or TRBD2 (5 bases each). The CDR3 is 14 residues long. Trimming left V 1 base short and J 4 bases short, with 7 bases between. Germline assignment: CDR1 SGHTA and CDR2 FQGNSA. In DNA, the CDR3 is TGTGCCAGCAGCTTAGGGGGGATCACCGGGGAGCTGTTTTTT. This encodes CASSLGGITGELFF.

This clonotype was counted between two and nine times. CDR3 nucleotide sequence: TGCAGTGCTACACCGGGACTAGGCCGAGAGACCCAGTACTTC. Its translation is CSATPGLGRETQYF. The rearrangement links TRBV20-1 to TRBJ2-5; 8 nucleotides match TRBD2. The germline CDR1 and CDR2 sequences are DFQATT and SNEGSKA (reference sequence). There are 14 residues in the CDR3. V lost 4 bases, J lost 4 bases, and 8 bases stayed unmatched.

The V call is TRBV6-6, the J call TRBJ2-7; no firm D call. Germline V gene lookup returns CDR1 MNHNY and CDR2 SVGAGI (reference sequence). V was trimmed by 10 bases and J by 1 base, leaving 14 bases between them. This CDR3 is built from 13 residues. The CDR3 region has the DNA TGTGCCACCGTGGCCGGCAGATCCTACGAGCAGTACTTC. Translating gives CATVAGRSYEQYF.

V is TRBV15 and J is TRBJ1-2; 7 nucleotides match TRBD1. The CDR3 runs to 15 residues. CDR1 and CDR2 from the germline V gene are LNHNV and YYDKDF (reference sequence). The V and J ends lost 0 bases and 4 bases, in that order; junction bases with no gene match: 5. The CDR3 coding sequence is TGTGCCACCAGCAGAGATACTCCAGGGGGCTATGGCTACACCTTC. Translated: CATSRDTPGGYGYTF.

The V call is TRBV12-3 or TRBV12-4, the J call TRBJ2-4; the D is unclear. The J call is in doubt because the DNA end fits TRBJ2-7 better. This CDR3 comprises 13 residues. The CDR3 reads CASSLTPMGEQYF. Here the CDR3 DNA reads TGTGCCAGCAGTCTCACCCCTATGGGCGAGCAGTACTTC.

The chain is built from TRBV12-3 or TRBV12-4 and TRBJ1-4; D is possibly TRBD1 (6 bases). Trimming pared 3 bases from V and 4 bases from J, leaving 9 bases between. The CDR3 extends over 14 amino acids. The CDR3 loop is CASSFGGDNEKLFF. The DNA for the CDR3 is TGTGCCAGCAGTTTTGGGGGCGATAATGAAAAACTGTTTTTT.